The rows below give T cell receptor beta chains drawn from one sample of a study of blood T cell repertoires in COVID-19. Some clones are missing from TCRdb's copy, which holds only in-frame ones; the method was immunoSEQ multiplex PCR. The sample shows some 260,000 clones, approximately 90% of them seen only once. The sequencing input was peripheral blood. The receptor set was obtained from a woman in her 40s who had recovered from COVID-19. Each CDR3 is given with its conserved first and last residue. D genes are given only for firm matches. Clone size is not always given. Where it is, it says once, few, many or a class for expanded clones.

d_gene	v_gene	j_gene	abundance	CDR3nt	CDR3aa
NA	TRBV5-1	TRBJ1-1	NA	TGCGCCAGCAGCCCAGCACGAGGGGGCACTGAAGCTTTCTTT	CASSPARGGTEAFF
TRBD2	TRBV7-2	TRBJ2-5	NA	TGTGCCAGCAGCTTAGGGGCTAGCGGGAGTCGGGTGGAGACCCAGTACTTC	CASSLGASGSRVETQYF
NA	TRBV6-1	TRBJ1-4	NA	TGTGCCAGCAGGGCAGGGGAGGAAAAACTGTTTTTT	CASRAGEEKLFF
NA	TRBV14	TRBJ1-1	NA	TGTGCCAGCAGCCATTTAGGGGTCCCTGCTGAAGCTTTCTTT	CASSHLGVPAEAFF
TRBD2	TRBV4-1	TRBJ2-5	NA	TGCGCCAGCGCCGGGGTGCGGGGGGAGACCCAGTACTTC	CASAGVRGETQYF
NA	TRBV7-9	TRBJ1-5	once	TGTGCCAGCAGCCCCGCAGGGAGGGACGATCAGCCCCAGCATTTT	CASSPAGRDDQPQHF
NA	TRBV14	TRBJ1-1	few	TGTGCCAGCAGCCTCTGGGGGGGGCTGGGGACTGAAGCTTTCTTT	CASSLWGGLGTEAFF
TRBD1	TRBV6-2/TRBV6-3	TRBJ1-5	NA	TGTGCCAGCAGTTCACAGGGGCTAGGCAATCAGCCCCAGCATTTT	CASSSQGLGNQPQHF
TRBD2	TRBV20-1	TRBJ2-1	NA	TGCAGTGCTAGTGGGACTAGCGGGGCCTCCTACAATGAGCAGTTCTTC	CSASGTSGASYNEQFF
TRBD2	TRBV7-3	TRBJ2-1	NA	TGTGCCAGCAGCTGGGGCGGGAGCGGGGGCAATGAGCAGTTCTTC	CASSWGGSGGNEQFF
NA	TRBV29-1	TRBJ1-2	NA	TGCAGCGTTCGGGAGGAAGGGAACTATGGCTACACCTTC	CSVREEGNYGYTF
NA	TRBV29-1	TRBJ1-2	NA	TGCAGCGCCCGACTCCCGACAGGAATCTATGGCTACACCTTC	CSARLPTGIYGYTF
NA	TRBV9	TRBJ2-7	NA	TGTGCCAGCAGCGTAGGTCCCAACTCCTACGAGCAGTACTTC	CASSVGPNSYEQYF
TRBD1	TRBV27	TRBJ2-6	NA	TGTGCCAGCAGTCCCCGGACAGGGACGAGCTCTGGGGCCAACGTCCTGACTTTC	CASSPRTGTSSGANVLTF
NA	TRBV30	TRBJ1-5	NA	TGTGCCTGGACCCCCCGGGGAGGTGGCAATCAGCCCCAGCATTTT	CAWTPRGGGNQPQHF
TRBD2	TRBV5-6	TRBJ2-7	NA	TGTGCCAGCACCCTAGCGGGAGGGTTCCACGAGCAGTACTTC	CASTLAGGFHEQYF
TRBD2	TRBV14	TRBJ2-1	NA	TGTGCCAGCAGCCAAGTGTGGGCGGGGGAAAGCTCCTACAATGAGCAGTTCTTC	CASSQVWAGESSYNEQFF
TRBD1	TRBV19	TRBJ1-3	NA	TGTGCCAGTAGTATTTCGACAGGGTCGACTGGAAACACCATATATTTT	CASSISTGSTGNTIYF
TRBD2	TRBV14	TRBJ2-7	NA	TGTGCCAGCAGCCAAGATGGGACTAGCGGATCCTACGAGCAGTACTTC	CASSQDGTSGSYEQYF
NA	TRBV30	TRBJ1-1	NA	TGTGCCTGGAGTGCGGGGGGGAACACTGAAGCTTTCTTT	CAWSAGGNTEAFF
NA	TRBV3-1/TRBV3-2	TRBJ1-1	few	TGTGCCAGCAGCCACCCCCGGGGAGTGAACACTGAAGCTTTCTTT	CASSHPRGVNTEAFF
NA	TRBV19	TRBJ1-1	NA	TGTGCCAGTAGTATAGTAGGGGCACCCACTGAAGCTTTCTTT	CASSIVGAPTEAFF
NA	TRBV5-1	TRBJ1-3	NA	TGCGCCAGCACCGGCGGGAACCCTGGAAACACCATATATTTT	CASTGGNPGNTIYF
NA	TRBV28	TRBJ2-7	few	TGTGCCAGCAGTTTGGGGGGCTACGAGCAGTACTTC	CASSLGGYEQYF
NA	TRBV19	TRBJ2-3	NA	TGTGCCAGTATGGGGGGTAGGACAGATACGCAGTATTTT	CASMGGRTDTQYF
NA	TRBV7-2	TRBJ1-2	few	TGTGCCAGCAGCACCCGACAGACTAACTATGGCTACACCTTC	CASSTRQTNYGYTF
NA	TRBV4-2	TRBJ1-1	NA	TGTGCCAGCAGCCCACAAGTGGGGGGTCTGAGCACTGAAGCTTTCTTT	CASSPQVGGLSTEAFF
NA	TRBV5-6	TRBJ2-3	NA	TGTGCCAGCAGCCCCAGCGGAGGGGTCACAGATACGCAGTATTTT	CASSPSGGVTDTQYF
TRBD2	TRBV25-1	TRBJ2-6	NA	TGTGCCCGCAGTGAATCCGGGGGCGGGGGGGCGGGGGCCAACGTCCTGACTTTC	CARSESGGGGAGANVLTF
NA	TRBV6-2/TRBV6-3	TRBJ1-5	NA	TGTGCCAGCAGTAACCGGGACTACAATCAGCCCCAGCATTTT	CASSNRDYNQPQHF
TRBD2	TRBV28	TRBJ2-7	few	TGTGCCAGCAGTCGGACTAGCGGGTCTCGCGGGGAGCAGTACTTC	CASSRTSGSRGEQYF
NA	TRBV2	TRBJ1-5	NA	TGTGCCAGCAGCCCCCGGTCCAATCAGCCCCAGCATTTT	CASSPRSNQPQHF
NA	TRBV4-3	TRBJ1-2	few	TGCGCCAGCAGCCAAGATAGGGGGGGCTATGGCTACACCTTC	CASSQDRGGYGYTF
TRBD1	TRBV6-5	TRBJ2-5	NA	TGTGCCAGCAGCCCACAGGGGGAGACCCAGTACTTC	CASSPQGETQYF
TRBD1	TRBV11-3	TRBJ2-3	NA	TGTGCCAGCAGCTTAGGGGACAGGGGGGCCCTCGCAGATACGCAGTATTTT	CASSLGDRGALADTQYF
NA	TRBV7-2	TRBJ2-2	NA	TGTGCCAGCAGCTTAGGCGGAGGGAACACCGGGGAGCTGTTTTTT	CASSLGGGNTGELFF
NA	TRBV6-6	TRBJ1-6	NA	TGTGCCAGCACCCTAGCCCGTTATAATTCACCCCTCCACTTT	CASTLARYNSPLHF
NA	TRBV10-1	TRBJ1-2	NA	TGCGCCAGCAACCCACGTGGGGGCCCTAACTATGGCTACACCTTC	CASNPRGGPNYGYTF
TRBD1	TRBV25-1	TRBJ2-2	few	TGTGCCAGCAGTGGGTCTACAGGGGGCTGGAGGGGCGGGGAGCTGTTTTTT	CASSGSTGGWRGGELFF